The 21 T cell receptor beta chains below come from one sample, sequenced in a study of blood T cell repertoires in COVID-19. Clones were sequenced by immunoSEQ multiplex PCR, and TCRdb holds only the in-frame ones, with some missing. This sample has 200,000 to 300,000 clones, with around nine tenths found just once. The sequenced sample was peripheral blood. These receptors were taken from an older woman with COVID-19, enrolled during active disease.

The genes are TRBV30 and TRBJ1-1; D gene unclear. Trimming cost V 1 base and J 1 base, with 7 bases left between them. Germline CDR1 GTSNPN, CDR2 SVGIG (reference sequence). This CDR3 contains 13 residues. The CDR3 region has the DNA TGTGCCTGGAGTGCTTTCGGGAACACTGAAGCTTTCTTT. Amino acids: CAWSAFGNTEAFF.

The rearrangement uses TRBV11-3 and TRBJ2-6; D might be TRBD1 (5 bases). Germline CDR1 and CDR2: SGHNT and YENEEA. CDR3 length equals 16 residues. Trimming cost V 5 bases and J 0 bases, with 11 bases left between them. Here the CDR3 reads CASSGDSSSGANVLTF. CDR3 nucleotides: TGTGCCAGCAGCGGAGACAGTTCCTCTGGGGCCAACGTCCTGACTTTC.

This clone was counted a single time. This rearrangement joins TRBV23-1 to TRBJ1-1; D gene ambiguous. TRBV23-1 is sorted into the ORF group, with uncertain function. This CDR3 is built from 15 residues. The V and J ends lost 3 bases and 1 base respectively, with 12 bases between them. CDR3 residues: CASSHPNGKNTEAFF. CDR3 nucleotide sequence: TGCGCCAGCAGTCACCCGAACGGGAAGAACACTGAAGCTTTCTTT.

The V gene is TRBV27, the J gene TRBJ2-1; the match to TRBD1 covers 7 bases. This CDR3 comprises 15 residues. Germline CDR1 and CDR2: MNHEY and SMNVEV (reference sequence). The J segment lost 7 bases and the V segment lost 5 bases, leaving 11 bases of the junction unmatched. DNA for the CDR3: TGTGCCAGCAGTCCCCTGCCGACAGGGCTGAATGAGCAGTTCTTC. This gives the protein CASSPLPTGLNEQFF.

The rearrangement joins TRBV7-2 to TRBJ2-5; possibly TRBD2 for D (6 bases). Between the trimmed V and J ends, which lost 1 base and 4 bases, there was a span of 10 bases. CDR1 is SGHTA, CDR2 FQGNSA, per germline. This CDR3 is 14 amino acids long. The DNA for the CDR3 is TGTGCCAGCAGCTTAGGGCCGGGAGTAGAGACCCAGTACTTC. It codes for CASSLGPGVETQYF.

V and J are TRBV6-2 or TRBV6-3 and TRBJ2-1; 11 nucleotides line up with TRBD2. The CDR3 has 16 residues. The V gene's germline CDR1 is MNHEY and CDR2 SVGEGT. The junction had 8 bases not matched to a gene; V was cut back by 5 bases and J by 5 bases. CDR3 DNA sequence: TGTGCCAGCAGTAGGAAGCGGGGACTAGCGGACAATGAGCAGTTCTTC. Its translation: CASSRKRGLADNEQFF.

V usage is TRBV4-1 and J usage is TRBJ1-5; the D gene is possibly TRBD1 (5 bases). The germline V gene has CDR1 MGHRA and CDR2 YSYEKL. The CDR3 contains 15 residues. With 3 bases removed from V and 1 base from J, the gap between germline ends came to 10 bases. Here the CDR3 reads CASSQTENSNQPQHF. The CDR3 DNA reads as TGCGCCAGCAGCCAGACAGAAAACAGCAATCAGCCCCAGCATTTT.

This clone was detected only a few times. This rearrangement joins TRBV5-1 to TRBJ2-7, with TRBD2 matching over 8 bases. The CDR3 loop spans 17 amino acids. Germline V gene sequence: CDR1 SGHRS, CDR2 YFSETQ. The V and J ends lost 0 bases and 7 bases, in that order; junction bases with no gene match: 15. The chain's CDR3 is CASSLGVVAGGLREQYF. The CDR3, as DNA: TGCGCCAGCAGCTTGGGGGTTGTGGCGGGAGGTCTGAGGGAGCAGTACTTC.

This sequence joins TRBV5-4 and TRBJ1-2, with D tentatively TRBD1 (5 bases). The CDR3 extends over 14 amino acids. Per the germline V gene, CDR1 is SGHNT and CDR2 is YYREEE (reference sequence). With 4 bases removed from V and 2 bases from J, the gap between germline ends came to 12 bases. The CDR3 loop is CASSATGTNYGYTF. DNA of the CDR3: TGTGCCAGCAGCGCTACAGGAACCAACTATGGCTACACCTTC.

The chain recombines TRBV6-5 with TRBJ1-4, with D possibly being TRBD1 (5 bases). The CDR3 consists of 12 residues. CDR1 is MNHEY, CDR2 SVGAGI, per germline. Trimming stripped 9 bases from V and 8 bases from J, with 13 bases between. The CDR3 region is CASRGSVEKLFF. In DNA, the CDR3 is TGTGCCAGTCGGGGGTCTGTGGAAAAACTGTTTTTT.

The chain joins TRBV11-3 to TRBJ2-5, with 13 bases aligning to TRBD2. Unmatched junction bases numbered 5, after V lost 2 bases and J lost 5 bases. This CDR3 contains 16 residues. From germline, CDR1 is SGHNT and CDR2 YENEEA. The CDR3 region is CASSLRLAGGGETQYF. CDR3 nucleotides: TGTGCCAGCAGCTTAAGACTAGCGGGAGGTGGGGAGACCCAGTACTTC.

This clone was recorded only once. In DNA form, the CDR3 reads TGTGCCAGCAGTCGACTAGCGGGAGCGGCCTACAATGAGCAGTTCTTC. Residues: CASSRLAGAAYNEQFF. This chain connects TRBV6-2 or TRBV6-3 to TRBJ2-1; 12 nucleotides line up with TRBD2. Germline assignment: CDR1 MNHEY and CDR2 SVGEGT. Unmatched junction bases numbered 4, after V lost 5 bases and J lost 2 bases. The CDR3 totals 16 residues.

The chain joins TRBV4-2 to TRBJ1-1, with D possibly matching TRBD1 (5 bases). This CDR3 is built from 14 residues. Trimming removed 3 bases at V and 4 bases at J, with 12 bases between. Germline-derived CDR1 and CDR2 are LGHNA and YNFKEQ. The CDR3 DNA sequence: TGTGCCAGCAGCCAGTTCTTGGGGGGCACTGAAGCTTTCTTT. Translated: CASSQFLGGTEAFF.

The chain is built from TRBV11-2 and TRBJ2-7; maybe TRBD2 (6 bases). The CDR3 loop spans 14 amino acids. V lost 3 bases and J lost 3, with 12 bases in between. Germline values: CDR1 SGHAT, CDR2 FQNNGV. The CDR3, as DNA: TGTGCCAGCAGCTTCGGGGGTGGAGGCTACGAGCAGTACTTC. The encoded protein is CASSFGGGGYEQYF.

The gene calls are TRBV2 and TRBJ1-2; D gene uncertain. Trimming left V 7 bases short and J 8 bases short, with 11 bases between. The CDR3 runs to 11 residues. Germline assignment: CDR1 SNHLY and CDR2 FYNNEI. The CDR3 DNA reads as TGTGCCAGCAACTCCCTCCGGGGCTACACCTTC. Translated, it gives CASNSLRGYTF. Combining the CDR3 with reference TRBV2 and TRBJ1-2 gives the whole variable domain EPEVTQTPSHQVTQMGQEVILRCVPISNHLYFYWYRQILGQKVEFLVSFYNNEISEKSEIFDDQFSVERPDGSNFTLKIRSTKLEDSAMYFCASNSLRGYTFGSGTRLTVV.

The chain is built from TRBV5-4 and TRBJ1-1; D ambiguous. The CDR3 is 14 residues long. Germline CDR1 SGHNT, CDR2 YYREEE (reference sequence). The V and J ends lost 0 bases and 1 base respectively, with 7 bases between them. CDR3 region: CASSLEYRNTEAFF. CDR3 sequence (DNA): TGTGCCAGCAGCTTGGAATACAGGAACACTGAAGCTTTCTTT.

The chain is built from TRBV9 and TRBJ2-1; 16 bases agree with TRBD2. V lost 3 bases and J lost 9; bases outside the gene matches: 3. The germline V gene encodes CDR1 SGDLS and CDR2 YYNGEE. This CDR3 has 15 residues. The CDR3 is CASSGGTSGRAEQFF. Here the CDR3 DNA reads TGTGCCAGCAGCGGGGGGACTAGCGGGAGGGCTGAGCAGTTCTTC.

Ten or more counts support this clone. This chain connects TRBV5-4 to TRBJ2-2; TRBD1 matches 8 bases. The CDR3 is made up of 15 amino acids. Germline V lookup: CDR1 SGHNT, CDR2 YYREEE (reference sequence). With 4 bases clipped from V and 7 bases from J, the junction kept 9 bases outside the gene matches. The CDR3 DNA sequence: TGTGCCAGCAGCCGGACAGGGTCTAGATACGGGGAGCTGTTTTTT. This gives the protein CASSRTGSRYGELFF.

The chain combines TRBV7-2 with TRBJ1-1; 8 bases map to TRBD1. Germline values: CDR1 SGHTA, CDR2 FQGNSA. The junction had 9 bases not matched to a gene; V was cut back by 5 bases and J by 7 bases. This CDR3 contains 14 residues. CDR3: CASSLHPGTGEAFF. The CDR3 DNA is TGTGCCAGCAGCCTCCATCCCGGGACAGGTGAAGCTTTCTTT.

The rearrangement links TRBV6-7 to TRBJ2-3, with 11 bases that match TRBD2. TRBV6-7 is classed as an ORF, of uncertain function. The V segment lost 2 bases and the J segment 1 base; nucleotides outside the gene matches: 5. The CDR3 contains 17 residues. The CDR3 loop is CASSYPPLAGGTDTQYF. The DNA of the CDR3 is TGTGCCAGCAGTTACCCGCCACTAGCGGGAGGCACAGATACGCAGTATTTT.

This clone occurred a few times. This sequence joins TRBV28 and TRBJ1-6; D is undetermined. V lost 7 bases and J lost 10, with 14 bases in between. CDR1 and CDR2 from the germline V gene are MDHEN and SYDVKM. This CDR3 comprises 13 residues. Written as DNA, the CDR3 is TGTGCCAGCACCCGCGACGGGTTGTCACCCCTCCACTTT. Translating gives CASTRDGLSPLHF.